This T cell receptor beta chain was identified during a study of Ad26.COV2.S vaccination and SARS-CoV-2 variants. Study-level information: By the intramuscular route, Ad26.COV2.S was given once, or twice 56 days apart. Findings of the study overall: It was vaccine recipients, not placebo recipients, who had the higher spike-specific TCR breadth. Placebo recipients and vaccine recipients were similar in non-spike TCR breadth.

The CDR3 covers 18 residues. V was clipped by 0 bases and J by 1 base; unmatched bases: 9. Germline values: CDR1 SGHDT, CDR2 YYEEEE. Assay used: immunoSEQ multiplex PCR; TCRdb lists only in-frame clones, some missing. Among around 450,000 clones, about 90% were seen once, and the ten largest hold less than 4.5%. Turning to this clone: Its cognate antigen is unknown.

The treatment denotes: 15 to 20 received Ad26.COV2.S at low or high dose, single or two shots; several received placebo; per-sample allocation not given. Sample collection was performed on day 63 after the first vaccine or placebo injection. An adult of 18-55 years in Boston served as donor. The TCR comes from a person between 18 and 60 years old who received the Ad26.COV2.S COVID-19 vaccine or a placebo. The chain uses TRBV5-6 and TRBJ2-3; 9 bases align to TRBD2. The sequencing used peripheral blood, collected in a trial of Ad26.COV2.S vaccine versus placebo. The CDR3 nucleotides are TGTGCCAGCAGCTTGGCAGGTAGCGGGAGTGTCGGCACAGATACGCAGTATTTT. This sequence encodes CASSLAGSGSVGTDTQYF. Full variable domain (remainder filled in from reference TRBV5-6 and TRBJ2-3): DAGVTQSPTHLIKTRGQQVTLRCSPKSGHDTVSWYQQALGQGPQFIFQYYEEEERQRGNFPDRFSGHQFPNYSSELNVNALLLGDSALYLCASSLAGSGSVGTDTQYFGPGTRLTVL.